Shown below are 22 T cell receptor beta chains from a single sample sequenced in a study of cytomegalovirus exposure and HLA in healthy donors. PCR employed 60 Vbeta and 13 Jbeta primers. Clones were sequenced by immunoSEQ multiplex PCR, and TCRdb holds only the in-frame ones, with some missing. The table includes about 95,000 clones, roughly two thirds detected once. Sequencing was carried out using PBMCs. These TCRs come from a woman aged 45-65 years in good health and CMV-seropositive.

This clone came up a few times. V usage is TRBV19 and J usage is TRBJ1-3; 7 positions match TRBD1. The CDR3 runs 15 residues. The V gene end was trimmed by 5 bases and the J gene end by 6 bases; junction bases not matched to a gene: 10. The germline V gene encodes CDR1 LNHDA and CDR2 SQIVND (reference sequence). The CDR3 sequence is CASSSRDSLLNTIYF. The CDR3 DNA is TGTGCCAGTAGTTCCCGGGACAGCCTTTTAAACACCATATATTTT.

As for this clone: At one boundary the junction diverges from the germline segment, which might be a read error. This chain links TRBV18 with TRBJ1-5; D not resolved. CDR3 length: 14 amino acids. Germline V gene sequence: CDR1 KGHSH, CDR2 LQKENI. The DNA of the CDR3 is TGTGCCAGCTCACCAGTCCAGCCCTTTCAGGCCCAGCATTTT. It specifies CASSPVQPFQAQHF.

The CDR3 loop is CATSREPSGTRRGYNEQFF. Here the CDR3 DNA reads TGTGCCACCAGCAGAGAGCCTAGTGGAACACGGCGGGGCTACAATGAGCAGTTCTTC. The chain has TRBV15 and TRBJ2-1, with D tentatively TRBD2 (6 bases). This CDR3 spans 19 amino acids. Trimming took off 0 bases at V and 3 bases at J, with 21 bases between the two ends. The germline gives CDR1 LNHNV, CDR2 YYDKDF (reference sequence).

A remark on this clone: At one end, the junction sequence differs from germline, possibly due to a read error. The chain links TRBV7-9 to TRBJ1-5; D is unclear. There are 13 residues in the CDR3. Germline assignment: CDR1 SEHNR and CDR2 FQNEAQ (reference sequence). CDR3 nucleotides: TGTTCCAGCAGCTTAGACTCTAATCAGCCCCAGCATTTT. Protein: CSSSLDSNQPQHF.

This clone showed up just a few times. CDR3 coding DNA: TGTGCCAGCAGCCGGATCCGGCGGGAGTACAATGAGCAGTTCTTC. This translates into CASSRIRREYNEQFF. The chain couples TRBV5-6 to TRBJ2-1; TRBD2 matches at 7 bases. Germline values: CDR1 SGHDT, CDR2 YYEEEE. The CDR3 has 15 amino acids. The V gene end was trimmed by 4 bases and the J gene end by 4 bases; junction bases not matched to a gene: 8.

The count of this clone is one. The chain is built from TRBV6-5 and TRBJ1-5; TRBD1 might be the D (6 bases). The CDR3 has 14 amino acids. V lost 5 bases to trimming and J lost 6 bases, with 14 bases between them. Looked up from germline, CDR1 is MNHEY and CDR2 is SVGAGI. This chain's CDR3 is CASSGQSQGQPQHF. The CDR3 coding sequence is TGTGCCAGCAGTGGACAGTCCCAGGGTCAGCCCCAGCATTTT.

The genes are TRBV18 and TRBJ2-7, with D possibly TRBD1 on 6 matching bases. V was trimmed by 3 bases and J by 0 bases, leaving 21 bases between them. The CDR3 consists of 18 residues. Germline V gene lookup returns CDR1 KGHSH and CDR2 LQKENI. This CDR3 reads CASSPPHTAGQSSYEQYF. As DNA, the CDR3 is TGTGCCAGCTCACCCCCACACACGGCCGGACAGAGCTCCTACGAGCAGTACTTC.

The genes are TRBV7-8 and TRBJ1-1, with D hard to call. The CDR3 has 18 residues. V lost 1 base and J lost 1, with 19 bases in between. CDR1 is SGHVS, CDR2 FQNEAQ, per germline. CDR3 residues: CASSLEYAGFSSNTEAFF. In DNA form, the CDR3 reads TGTGCCAGCAGCTTAGAGTACGCGGGCTTTAGTTCGAACACTGAAGCTTTCTTT. The variable domain in full, with the rest retrieved from reference TRBV7-8 and TRBJ1-1, is GAGVSQSPRYKVAKRGQDVALRCDPISGHVSLFWYQQALGQGPEFLTYFQNEAQLDKSGLPSDRFFAERPEGSVSTLKIQRTQQEDSAVYLCASSLEYAGFSSNTEAFFGQGTRLTVV.

This chain connects TRBV19 to TRBJ2-7; 8 bases are a match to TRBD2. V was pared by 4 bases and J by 2 bases, with 1 base of the junction left unmatched. This CDR3 is 13 amino acids long. CDR1 LNHDA and CDR2 SQIVND come from the germline V gene (reference sequence). Here the CDR3 reads CASSTGLAYEQYF. CDR3 nucleotides: TGTGCCAGTAGTACGGGACTAGCCTACGAGCAGTACTTC.

The rearrangement uses TRBV9 and TRBJ1-1; TRBD1 matches 7 bases. Germline CDR1 is SGDLS and CDR2 is YYNGEE. The CDR3 totals 14 residues. Trimming cost V 4 bases and J 5 bases; bases outside gene matches: 8. The CDR3 DNA sequence: TGTGCCAGCAGCCGGCGAGGGGACAGAACTGAAGCTTTCTTT. Encoded protein: CASSRRGDRTEAFF.

J is TRBJ2-2 and V is TRBV7-2; 10 bases align to TRBD1. The V gene end was trimmed by 4 bases and the J gene end by 5 bases; junction bases not matched to a gene: 7. Germline lookup yields CDR1 SGHTA and CDR2 FQGNSA. This CDR3 spans 16 amino acids. CDR3 protein: CASSYRQGARTGELFF. In nucleotides, the CDR3 is TGTGCCAGCAGCTACCGACAGGGGGCGCGGACCGGGGAGCTGTTTTTT. The full variable domain, with the rest looked up from reference TRBV7-2 and TRBJ2-2, is GAGVSQSPSNKVTEKGKDVELRCDPISGHTALYWYRQSLGQGLEFLIYFQGNSAPDKSGLPSDRFSAERTGGSVSTLTIQRTQQEDSAVYLCASSYRQGARTGELFFGEGSRLTVL.

This clone was picked up one time. V usage is TRBV7-6 and J usage is TRBJ1-1, with a weak D call TRBD1 (6 bases). The CDR3 has 17 residues. Trimming pared 1 base from V and 3 bases from J, leaving 18 bases between. The V gene's germline CDR1 is SGHVS and CDR2 FNYEAQ. CDR3 in amino acids: CASSLVGWPEGDTEAFF. Here the CDR3 DNA reads TGTGCCAGCAGCTTAGTCGGTTGGCCAGAGGGGGACACTGAAGCTTTCTTT.

The chain links TRBV7-2 to TRBJ2-1; tentatively, D is TRBD1 (5 bases). This CDR3 has 15 residues. V was clipped by 3 bases and J by 8 bases, with 17 bases between them. CDR1 and CDR2 from the germline V gene are SGHTA and FQGNSA. CDR3 nucleotides: TGTGCCAGCAGCTTCGGTCAGGTATGGGGCGATGAGCAGTTCTTC. Translating gives CASSFGQVWGDEQFF.

This clone was counted only a few times. CDR3 sequence (DNA): TGTGCCAGGAGGGACAGGGACTACAATGAGCAGTTCTTC. This sequence encodes CARRDRDYNEQFF. The chain links TRBV19 to TRBJ2-1; 9 bases agree with TRBD1. CDR3 length equals 13 residues. V lost 9 bases and J lost 3; bases outside the gene matches: 3. Germline loops: CDR1 LNHDA, CDR2 SQIVND (reference sequence).

This chain connects TRBV28 to TRBJ2-2; D ambiguous. The CDR3 consists of 12 residues. V lost 6 bases, J lost 9 bases, and 11 bases lay in between. CDR1 MDHEN and CDR2 SYDVKM come from the germline V gene. CDR3 protein: CASRIDDRELFF. In DNA form, the CDR3 reads TGTGCCAGCAGGATCGACGACAGGGAGCTGTTTTTT. Combining the CDR3 with reference TRBV28 and TRBJ2-2 gives the whole variable domain DVKVTQSSRYLVKRTGEKVFLECVQDMDHENMFWYRQDPGLGLRLIYFSYDVKMKEKGDIPEGYSVSREKKERFSLILESASTNQTSMYLCASRIDDRELFFGEGSRLTVL.

The table lists this clone with a count of one. The V and J genes are TRBV18 and TRBJ2-3; a possible D gene is TRBD2 (6 bases). V was shortened by 3 bases and J by 3 bases, with 16 bases between the two germline ends. CDR1 and CDR2 (germline): KGHSH, LQKENI. This CDR3 is built from 16 residues. This chain's CDR3 is CASSPRRDFTTDTQYF. The DNA for the CDR3 is TGTGCCAGCTCACCCCGACGGGACTTTACAACAGATACGCAGTATTTT.

This clone came up a few times. The V and J genes are TRBV2 and TRBJ2-2; 8 bases are shared with TRBD1. The CDR3 is 16 residues long. The V gene's germline CDR1 is SNHLY and CDR2 FYNNEI. Unmatched junction bases numbered 11, after V lost 7 bases and J lost 4 bases. CDR3 sequence (DNA): TGTGCCAGCAAGGTAGACAGGGGTCCTTCCACCGGGGAGCTGTTTTTT. This translates into CASKVDRGPSTGELFF. Combining the CDR3 with reference TRBV2 and TRBJ2-2 gives the whole variable domain EPEVTQTPSHQVTQMGQEVILRCVPISNHLYFYWYRQILGQKVEFLVSFYNNEISEKSEIFDDQFSVERPDGSNFTLKIRSTKLEDSAMYFCASKVDRGPSTGELFFGEGSRLTVL.

The chain links TRBV2 to TRBJ1-5; tentative D call: TRBD1 (6 bases). The V and J ends lost 3 bases and 3 bases respectively, with 15 bases between them. Germline V gene lookup returns CDR1 SNHLY and CDR2 FYNNEI. The CDR3 totals 16 residues. DNA of the CDR3: TGTGCCAGCAGTGACGGTAGTTGGACAGACAATCAGCCCCAGCATTTT. Translating it yields CASSDGSWTDNQPQHF.

This chain connects TRBV4-2 to TRBJ2-7; D is unclear. This CDR3 region has 13 residues. Between the trimmed V and J ends, which lost 1 base and 2 bases, there was a span of 6 bases. Germline lookup yields CDR1 LGHNA and CDR2 YNFKEQ. The CDR3 here is CASSQALTYEQYF. CDR3 bases: TGTGCCAGCAGCCAAGCACTAACCTACGAGCAGTACTTC.

This sequence joins TRBV5-1 and TRBJ2-3, with 7 bases aligning to TRBD2. V was clipped by 2 bases and J by 0 bases; unmatched bases: 0. CDR3 length equals 14 residues. Germline lookup yields CDR1 SGHRS and CDR2 YFSETQ. CDR3: CASSFSGSTDTQYF. For the CDR3, the DNA is TGCGCCAGCAGCTTTAGCGGGAGCACAGATACGCAGTATTTT.

There are a few counts of this clone. Additional DNA sequences in this sample encode the identical CDR3. This chain joins TRBV7-2 and TRBJ1-2, with D unresolved. Germline V gives CDR1 SGHTA, CDR2 FQGNSA. Trimming took 4 bases from V and 4 from J, leaving 7 bases between them. The CDR3 spans 12 residues. The CDR3, as DNA: TGTGCCAGCAGCTCCCCAGGCTATGGCTACACCTTC. Amino acids: CASSSPGYGYTF.

This clone occurred a few times. The chain carries TRBV19 and TRBJ1-1; D gene unclear. The V gene lost 7 bases and the J gene lost 1 base, with 13 bases spanning the gap. The germline gives CDR1 LNHDA, CDR2 SQIVND (reference sequence). This CDR3 is 14 amino acids long. In DNA, the CDR3 is TGTGCCAGTAATCGGTGGGCCCCGAACACTGAAGCTTTCTTT. Amino acids: CASNRWAPNTEAFF.